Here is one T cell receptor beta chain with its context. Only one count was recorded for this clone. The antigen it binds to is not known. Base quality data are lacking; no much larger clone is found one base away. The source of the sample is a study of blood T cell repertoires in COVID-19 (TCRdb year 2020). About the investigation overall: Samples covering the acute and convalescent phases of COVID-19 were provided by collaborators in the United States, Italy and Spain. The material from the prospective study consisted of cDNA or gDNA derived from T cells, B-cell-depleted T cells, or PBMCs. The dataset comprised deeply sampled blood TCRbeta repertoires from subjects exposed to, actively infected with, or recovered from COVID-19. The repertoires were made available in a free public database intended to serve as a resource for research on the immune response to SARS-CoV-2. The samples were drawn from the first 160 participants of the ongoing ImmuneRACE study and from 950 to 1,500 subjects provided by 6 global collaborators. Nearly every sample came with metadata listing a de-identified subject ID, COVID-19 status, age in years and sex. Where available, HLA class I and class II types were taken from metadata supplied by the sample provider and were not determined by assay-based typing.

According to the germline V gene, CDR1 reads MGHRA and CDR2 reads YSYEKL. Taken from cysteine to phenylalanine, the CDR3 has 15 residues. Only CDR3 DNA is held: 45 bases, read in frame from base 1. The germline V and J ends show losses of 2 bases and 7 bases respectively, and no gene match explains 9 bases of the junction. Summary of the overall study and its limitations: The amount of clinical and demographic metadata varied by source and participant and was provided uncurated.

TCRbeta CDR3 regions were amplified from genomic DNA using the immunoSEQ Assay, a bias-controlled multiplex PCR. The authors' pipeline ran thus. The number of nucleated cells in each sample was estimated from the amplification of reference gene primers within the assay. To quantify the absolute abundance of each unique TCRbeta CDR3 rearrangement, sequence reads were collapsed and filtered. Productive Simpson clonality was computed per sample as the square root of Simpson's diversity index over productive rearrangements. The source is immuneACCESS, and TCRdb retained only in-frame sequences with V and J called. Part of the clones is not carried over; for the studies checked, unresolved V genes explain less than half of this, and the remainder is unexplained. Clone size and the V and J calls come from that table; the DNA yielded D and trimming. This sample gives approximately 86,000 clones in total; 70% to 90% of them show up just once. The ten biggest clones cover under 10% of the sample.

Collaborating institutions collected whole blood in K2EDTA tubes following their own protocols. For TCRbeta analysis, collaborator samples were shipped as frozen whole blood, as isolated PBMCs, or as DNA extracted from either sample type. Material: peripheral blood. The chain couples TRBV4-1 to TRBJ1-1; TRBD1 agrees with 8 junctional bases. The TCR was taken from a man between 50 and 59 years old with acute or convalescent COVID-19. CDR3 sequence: CASSQPTDRGNEAFF. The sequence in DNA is TGCGCCAGCAGCCAACCGACCGACAGGGGCAATGAAGCTTTCTTT.